The 8 T cell receptor beta chains below all came from one sample that was sequenced in a study of T cell responses to AZD1222 COVID-19 vaccine. Sequencing was performed with immunoSEQ multiplex PCR; in TCRdb, only in-frame clones are kept and a portion is missing. The sample consists of some 96,000 clones, about 87% of them appearing once. The material was peripheral blood, obtained on day 0 of AZD1222 vaccination. These TCRs come from an adult in good health.

This chain links TRBV7-6 with TRBJ2-5; TRBD2 agrees at 8 bases. The CDR3 runs 17 residues. Germline loops: CDR1 SGHVS, CDR2 FNYEAQ. V shed 5 bases, J shed 2 bases, and the junction held 13 bases outside the gene matches. The CDR3 loop reads CASSEGGGVAGQETQYF. The CDR3 coding sequence is TGTGCCAGCAGCGAGGGAGGTGGGGTAGCGGGACAAGAGACCCAGTACTTC.

The gene calls are TRBV7-2 and TRBJ2-7, with no clear D. The germline V gene encodes CDR1 SGHTA and CDR2 FQGNSA. Trimming cost V 3 bases and J 5 bases, with 11 bases left between them. This CDR3 region has 13 residues. CDR3 bases: TGTGCCAGCAGCTTCCCCCCTAGGGACGAGCAGTACTTC. The encoded protein is CASSFPPRDEQYF.

The V call is TRBV5-1, the J call TRBJ1-1, with D tentatively TRBD1 (6 bases). There are 15 residues in the CDR3. CDR1 is SGHRS, CDR2 YFSETQ, per germline. V was clipped by 0 bases and J by 2 bases, with 11 bases between them. CDR3 DNA sequence: TGCGCCAGCAGCTTGGGAGGGACAACAAACACTGAAGCTTTCTTT. Translated, it gives CASSLGGTTNTEAFF.

The chain combines TRBV5-1 with TRBJ1-1; 10 bases fit TRBD1. The CDR3 spans 15 residues. The J segment lost 6 bases and the V segment lost 4 bases, leaving 9 bases of the junction unmatched. Per the germline V gene, CDR1 is SGHRS and CDR2 is YFSETQ. The CDR3 sequence is CASSPRDRGPAEAFF. DNA for the CDR3: TGCGCCAGCAGCCCGCGGGACAGGGGTCCCGCTGAAGCTTTCTTT. The entire variable domain, with the rest obtained from reference TRBV5-1 and TRBJ1-1, is as follows: KAGVTQTPRYLIKTRGQQVTLSCSPISGHRSVSWYQQTPGQGLQFLFEYFSETQRNKGNFPGRFSGRQFSNSRSEMNVSTLELGDSALYLCASSPRDRGPAEAFFGQGTRLTVV.

The chain uses TRBV24-1 and TRBJ2-3; D call uncertain. The ends were cut back, 9 bases at V and 1 base at J, with 13 bases in the middle. CDR3 length: 14 amino acids. Germline loops: CDR1 KGHDR, CDR2 SFDVKD. CDR3 in amino acids: CATGDPDGTDTQYF. CDR3 sequence (DNA): TGTGCCACCGGGGATCCGGACGGCACAGATACGCAGTATTTT.

This chain connects TRBV5-1 to TRBJ2-1, with TRBD2 identical over 7 bases. The CDR3 totals 15 residues. Per germline, CDR1 SGHRS and CDR2 YFSETQ. J lost 4 bases, V lost 0 bases, and 4 bases had no gene match. CDR3 protein: CASSLGLAAYNEQFF. In nucleotides, the CDR3 is TGCGCCAGCAGCTTGGGGCTAGCGGCGTACAATGAGCAGTTCTTC.

The chain has TRBV10-2 and TRBJ1-1; D not certain. Germline V gene sequence: CDR1 WSHSY, CDR2 SAAADI. CDR3 length equals 17 residues. The V and J ends lost 6 bases and 4 bases respectively, with 24 bases between them. For the CDR3, the DNA is TGCGCCAGCAGGGAACAATCGACCCGGTCCTTTAGCACTGAAGCTTTCTTT. This encodes CASREQSTRSFSTEAFF.

The chain couples TRBV27 to TRBJ1-1; 8 bases are shared with TRBD1. V shed 4 bases and J 8 bases; nucleotides not matched to a gene: 18. The germline V gene has CDR1 MNHEY and CDR2 SMNVEV (reference sequence). This CDR3 contains 17 residues. In DNA, the CDR3 is TGTGCCAGCAGTTCCTCAGGGGACAGGCGTCCTACACCCGAAGCTTTCTTT. Translated, it gives CASSSSGDRRPTPEAFF.